This is a list of T cell receptor beta chains from one sample in a study of blood T cell repertoires in COVID-19. Libraries were prepared by immunoSEQ multiplex PCR; TCRdb keeps only in-frame clonotypes and omits some of them. The table shows about 240,000 clones, with approximately 90% occurring only once. Sequences were obtained from PBMCs or T cells enriched from blood (not recorded which). The origin of the receptors is a woman in her thirties with acute COVID-19. Each CDR3 is given with its conserved first and last residue. A D gene is named only where the DNA matches it firmly. A row's size may be missing; if present it is once, few, many or a size class.

>NA|NA|TRBV2|TRBJ1-2
CAPGGGGYGYTF
TGTGCCCCCGGGGGGGGCGGCTATGGCTACACCTTC
>NA|NA|TRBV5-1|TRBJ1-6
CASSSGSQGSYNSPLHF
TGCGCCAGCAGTTCGGGAAGTCAAGGCTCCTATAATTCACCCCTCCACTTT
>NA|NA|TRBV7-2|TRBJ1-6
CASSLDPVSYNSPLHF
TGTGCCAGCAGCTTAGACCCAGTTTCCTATAATTCACCCCTCCACTTT
>NA|NA|TRBV27|TRBJ1-1
CASTWGLKAFF
TGTGCCAGCACCTGGGGACTCAAAGCTTTCTTT
>NA|NA|TRBV7-8|TRBJ2-3
CASSSRAGQGNTDTQYF
TGTGCCAGCAGCTCCCGAGCGGGACAAGGAAACACAGATACGCAGTATTTT
>NA|NA|TRBV7-2|TRBJ2-7
CASSFTTMYEQYF
TGTGCCAGCAGCTTCACTACAATGTACGAGCAGTACTTC
>NA|NA|TRBV7-9|TRBJ2-1
CASSSRGDVSYNEQFF
TGTGCCAGCAGCTCCCGCGGGGATGTGTCCTACAATGAGCAGTTCTTC
>TRBD1|NA|TRBV7-9|TRBJ1-6
CASSSRQGDNSPLHF
TGTGCCAGCAGCTCACGACAGGGAGATAATTCACCCCTCCACTTT
>TRBD1|NA|TRBV19|TRBJ1-3
CASSIYRGADSGNTIYF
TGTGCCAGTAGTATATACAGGGGCGCTGACTCTGGAAACACCATATATTTT
>NA|NA|TRBV6-1|TRBJ1-2
CASSEVKRHYGYTF
TGTGCCAGCAGTGAGGTCAAGAGGCACTATGGCTACACCTTC
>NA|NA|TRBV4-1|TRBJ2-7
CASSQSGEQYF
TGCGCCAGCAGCCAATCGGGCGAGCAGTACTTC
>TRBD1|NA|TRBV5-1|TRBJ1-1
CASSPDRANTEAFF
TGCGCCAGCAGCCCCGACAGGGCGAACACTGAAGCTTTCTTT
>TRBD1|NA|TRBV7-2|TRBJ2-7
CASSLDRGPRGQYF
TGTGCCAGCAGCTTGGACAGGGGTCCCAGAGGGCAGTACTTC
>NA|NA|TRBV7-9|TRBJ1-4
CASSPQWRINEKLFF
TGTGCCAGCAGCCCCCAGTGGAGGATTAATGAAAAACTGTTTTTT
>NA|NA|TRBV19|TRBJ2-7
CASSPRGLRGEQYF
TGTGCCAGTAGTCCCAGGGGATTAAGGGGCGAGCAGTACTTC
>NA|NA|TRBV5-4|TRBJ2-7
CASSLVTRDNSYEQYF
TGTGCCAGCAGCTTGGTAACAAGGGACAACTCCTACGAGCAGTACTTC
>NA|NA|TRBV19|TRBJ1-2
CASSFNREGYTF
TGTGCCAGTAGTTTCAACAGGGAAGGCTACACCTTC
>NA|NA|TRBV2|TRBJ1-5
CASSERQHALGNQPQHF
TGTGCCAGCAGTGAAAGACAGCATGCTCTCGGCAATCAGCCCCAGCATTTT
>NA|few|TRBV5-1|TRBJ1-5
CASSLAEGGQPQHF
TGCGCCAGCAGCTTGGCAGAAGGGGGTCAGCCCCAGCATTTT
>NA|NA|TRBV27|TRBJ1-2
CASSPTPDSLANYGYTF
TGTGCCAGCAGCCCTACTCCGGACAGCTTAGCTAACTATGGCTACACCTTC
>TRBD1|once|TRBV11-2|TRBJ2-7
CASRRPGQGFYEQYF
TGTGCCAGCAGAAGACCGGGACAGGGCTTCTACGAGCAGTACTTC
>NA|NA|TRBV3-1/TRBV3-2|TRBJ1-2
CASSQASQKDGGYTF
TGTGCCAGCAGCCAGGCCTCCCAGAAAGATGGTGGCTACACCTTC
>NA|NA|TRBV10-2|TRBJ2-1
CASSESLSSEQFF
TGCGCCAGCAGTGAGTCGCTTTCCAGTGAGCAGTTCTTC
>NA|once|TRBV9|TRBJ1-4
CASSAGYAGVGEKLFF
TGTGCCAGCAGCGCCGGATACGCAGGGGTGGGGGAAAAACTGTTTTTT
>TRBD1|NA|TRBV6-5|TRBJ1-4
CASRDRTGGNEKLFF
TGTGCCAGCAGGGATCGGACAGGGGGGAATGAAAAACTGTTTTTT
>TRBD2|few|TRBV6-2/TRBV6-3|TRBJ2-1
CASSYRVGLASSYNEQFF
TGTGCCAGCAGTTACCGGGTAGGACTAGCGAGCTCCTACAATGAGCAGTTCTTC
>TRBD2|NA|TRBV2|TRBJ2-7
CASSRGGLYEQYF
TGTGCCAGCAGTCGCGGGGGGCTCTACGAGCAGTACTTC
>NA|few|TRBV5-4|TRBJ2-7
CASSSIDTAYEQYF
TGTGCCAGCAGCTCGATAGACACTGCCTACGAGCAGTACTTC
>NA|NA|TRBV6-4|TRBJ2-1
CASSDSQGGYNEQFF
TGTGCCAGCAGTGACTCTCAGGGCGGTTACAATGAGCAGTTCTTC
>TRBD1|NA|TRBV3-1/TRBV3-2|TRBJ1-1
CASSMGDRGTEAFF
TGTGCCAGCTCCATGGGGGACAGGGGGACTGAAGCTTTCTTT
>NA|NA|TRBV7-2|TRBJ2-7
CASSLSTAYEQYF
TGTGCCAGCAGCTTATCGACAGCCTACGAGCAGTACTTC
>NA|NA|TRBV5-5|TRBJ1-2
CASSLDRIYGYTF
TGTGCCAGCAGCTTGGACAGGATCTATGGCTACACCTTC
>NA|NA|TRBV12-3/TRBV12-4|TRBJ2-3
CASSSDTQYF
TGTGCCAGCAGTTCGGATACGCAGTATTTT
>TRBD1|NA|TRBV12-3/TRBV12-4|TRBJ1-2
CASSPQTGLGYTF
TGTGCCAGCAGTCCACAGACAGGGCTTGGCTACACCTTC
>NA|NA|TRBV2|TRBJ2-1
CASSVEKLDNEQFF
TGTGCCAGCAGTGTGGAGAAGCTGGACAATGAGCAGTTCTTC
>NA|NA|TRBV3-1/TRBV3-2|TRBJ2-7
CASSQGRLGEQYF
TGTGCCAGCAGCCAAGGGAGGCTAGGGGAGCAGTACTTC
>NA|NA|TRBV10-3|TRBJ1-6
CAISESDSGNSYNSPLHF
TGTGCCATCAGTGAGTCCGACTCAGGGAACTCCTATAATTCACCCCTCCACTTT
>NA|NA|TRBV2|TRBJ1-3
CASSETPTPRDTIYF
TGTGCCAGCAGTGAAACCCCGACACCCAGGGACACCATATATTTT
>NA|NA|TRBV29-1|TRBJ2-1
CSVVNNEQFF
TGCAGCGTTGTTAACAATGAGCAGTTCTTC
>NA|NA|TRBV7-2|TRBJ1-3
CASSSWDNPGNTIYF
TGTGCCAGCAGCTCCTGGGACAACCCTGGAAACACCATATATTTT
>NA|NA|TRBV5-1|TRBJ2-1
CASSLVRDEQFF
TGCGCCAGCAGCTTGGTCAGGGATGAGCAGTTCTTC
>TRBD1|NA|TRBV4-3|TRBJ1-4
CASSHQRTGSGNEKLFF
TGCGCCAGCAGCCACCAACGGACAGGGAGTGGGAATGAAAAACTGTTTTTT
>NA|NA|TRBV11-3|TRBJ1-1
CASSRGVGEAFF
TGTGCCAGCAGCCGCGGGGTGGGTGAAGCTTTCTTT
>TRBD1|NA|TRBV7-9|TRBJ2-3
CASSLGTGPTDTQYF
TGTGCCAGCAGCTTGGGGACAGGGCCTACGGATACGCAGTATTTT
>TRBD2|NA|TRBV7-2|TRBJ2-7
CASSGTGTSYEQYF
TGTGCCAGCAGCGGAACCGGGACTAGCTACGAGCAGTACTTC
>TRBD2|NA|TRBV3-1/TRBV3-2|TRBJ2-3
CASSQVTEAGTSTDTQYF
TGTGCCAGCAGCCAAGTGACCGAAGCGGGGACTAGCACAGATACGCAGTATTTT
>TRBD2|once|TRBV10-1|TRBJ2-5
CASSVRAGGQETQYF
TGCGCCAGCAGTGTACGAGCGGGGGGCCAAGAGACCCAGTACTTC
>NA|NA|TRBV30|TRBJ1-1
CAWSDRAVTEAFF
TGTGCCTGGAGTGACAGGGCTGTAACTGAAGCTTTCTTT
>TRBD1|NA|TRBV6-5|TRBJ1-1
CASKTGPTEAFF
TGTGCCAGCAAGACAGGGCCCACTGAGGCTTTCTTT
>TRBD1|NA|TRBV18|TRBJ2-3
CASSAVPGQGTDTQYF
TGTGCCAGCTCAGCAGTGCCGGGACAGGGTACAGATACGCAGTATTTT
>NA|NA|TRBV5-1|TRBJ1-6
CASMQTFTDSYNSPLHF
TGCGCCAGTATGCAGACATTCACTGACTCCTATAATTCACCCCTCCACTTT
>NA|few|TRBV5-1|TRBJ1-4
CASSLATGEKLFF
TGCGCCAGCAGCTTGGCTACGGGTGAAAAACTGTTTTTT
>NA|NA|TRBV30|TRBJ2-3
CAWSDWRDVPDTQYF
TGTGCCTGGAGTGATTGGAGGGATGTGCCAGATACGCAGTATTTT
>NA|NA|TRBV2|TRBJ2-1
CASTTHRYNEQFF
TGTGCCAGTACAACTCACAGGTACAATGAGCAGTTCTTC